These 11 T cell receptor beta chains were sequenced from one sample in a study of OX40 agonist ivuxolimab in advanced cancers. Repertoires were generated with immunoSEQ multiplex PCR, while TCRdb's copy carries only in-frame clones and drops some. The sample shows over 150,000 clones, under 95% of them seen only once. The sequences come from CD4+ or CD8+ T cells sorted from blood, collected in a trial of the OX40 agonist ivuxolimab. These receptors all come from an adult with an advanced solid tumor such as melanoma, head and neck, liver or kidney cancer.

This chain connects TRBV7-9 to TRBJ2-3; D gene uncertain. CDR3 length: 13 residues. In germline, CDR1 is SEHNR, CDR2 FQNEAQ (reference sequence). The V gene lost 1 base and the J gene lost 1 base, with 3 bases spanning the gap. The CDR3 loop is CASSLDGTDTQYF. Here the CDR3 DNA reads TGTGCCAGCAGCTTAGATGGCACAGATACGCAGTATTTT.

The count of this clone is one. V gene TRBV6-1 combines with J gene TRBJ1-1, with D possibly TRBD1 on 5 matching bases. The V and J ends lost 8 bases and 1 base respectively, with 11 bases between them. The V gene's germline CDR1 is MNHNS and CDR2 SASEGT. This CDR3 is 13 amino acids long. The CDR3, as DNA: TGTGCCAGCCGTTTCGGACAGAACACTGAAGCTTTCTTT. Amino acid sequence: CASRFGQNTEAFF.

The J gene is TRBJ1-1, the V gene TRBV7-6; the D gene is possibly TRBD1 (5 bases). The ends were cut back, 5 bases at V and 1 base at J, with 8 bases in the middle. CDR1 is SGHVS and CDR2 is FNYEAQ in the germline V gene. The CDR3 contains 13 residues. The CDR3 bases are TGTGCCAGCAGCCTTACAGGGAACACTGAAGCTTTCTTT. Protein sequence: CASSLTGNTEAFF.

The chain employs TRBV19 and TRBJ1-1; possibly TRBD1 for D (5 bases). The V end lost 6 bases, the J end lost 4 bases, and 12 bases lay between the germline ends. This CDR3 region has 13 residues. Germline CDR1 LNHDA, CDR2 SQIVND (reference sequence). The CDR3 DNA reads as TGTGCCAGTAGCCAGGGACGTAGCACTGAAGCTTTCTTT. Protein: CASSQGRSTEAFF.

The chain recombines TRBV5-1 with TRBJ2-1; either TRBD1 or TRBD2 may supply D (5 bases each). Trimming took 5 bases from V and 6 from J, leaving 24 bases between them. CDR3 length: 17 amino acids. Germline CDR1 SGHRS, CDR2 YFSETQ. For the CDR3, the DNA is TGCGCCAGCAGGAGGACCGGGACCCCAGGGCAATCCAATGAGCAGTTCTTC. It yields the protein CASRRTGTPGQSNEQFF. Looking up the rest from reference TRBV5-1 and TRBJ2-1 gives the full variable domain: KAGVTQTPRYLIKTRGQQVTLSCSPISGHRSVSWYQQTPGQGLQFLFEYFSETQRNKGNFPGRFSGRQFSNSRSEMNVSTLELGDSALYLCASRRTGTPGQSNEQFFGPGTRLTVL.

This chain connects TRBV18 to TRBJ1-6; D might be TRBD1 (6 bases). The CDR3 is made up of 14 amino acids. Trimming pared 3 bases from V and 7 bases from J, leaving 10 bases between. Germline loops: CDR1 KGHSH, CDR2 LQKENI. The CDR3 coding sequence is TGTGCCAGCTCACCTGAACAGGGAAATTCACCCCTCCACTTT. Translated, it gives CASSPEQGNSPLHF.

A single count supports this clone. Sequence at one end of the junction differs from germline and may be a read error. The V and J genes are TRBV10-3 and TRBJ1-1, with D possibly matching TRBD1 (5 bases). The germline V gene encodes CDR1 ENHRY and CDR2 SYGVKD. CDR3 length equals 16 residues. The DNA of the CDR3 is TGTGCCATCAATGAGGATCCTGGGCCGGGGGACACTGAAGCTTTCTTT. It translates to CAINEDPGPGDTEAFF.

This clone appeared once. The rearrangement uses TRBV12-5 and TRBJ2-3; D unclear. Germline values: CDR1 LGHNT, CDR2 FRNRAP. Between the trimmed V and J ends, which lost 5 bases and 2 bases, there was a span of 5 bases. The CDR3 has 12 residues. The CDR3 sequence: CASGINTDTQYF. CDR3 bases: TGTGCTAGTGGTATAAACACAGATACGCAGTATTTT. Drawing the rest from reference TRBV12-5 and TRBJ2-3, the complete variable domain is DARVTQTPRHKVTEMGQEVTMRCQPILGHNTVFWYRQTMMQGLELLAYFRNRAPLDDSGMPKDRFSAEMPDATLATLKIQPSEPRDSAVYFCASGINTDTQYFGPGTRLTVL.

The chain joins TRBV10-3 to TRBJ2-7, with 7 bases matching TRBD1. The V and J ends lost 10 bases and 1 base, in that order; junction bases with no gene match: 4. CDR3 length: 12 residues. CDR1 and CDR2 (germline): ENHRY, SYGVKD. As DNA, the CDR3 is TGTGCCACCCGGGACAGATCCTACGAGCAGTACTTC. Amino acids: CATRDRSYEQYF.

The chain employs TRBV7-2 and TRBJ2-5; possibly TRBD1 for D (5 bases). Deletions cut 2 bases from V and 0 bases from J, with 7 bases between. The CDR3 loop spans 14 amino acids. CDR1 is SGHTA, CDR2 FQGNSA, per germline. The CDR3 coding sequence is TGTGCCAGCAGCTTACTAGGGGACCAAGAGACCCAGTACTTC. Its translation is CASSLLGDQETQYF.

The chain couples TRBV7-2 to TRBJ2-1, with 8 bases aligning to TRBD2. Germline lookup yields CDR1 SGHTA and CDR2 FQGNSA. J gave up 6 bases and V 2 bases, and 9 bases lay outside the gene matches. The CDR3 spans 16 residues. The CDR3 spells CASSLRSGGPVNEQFF. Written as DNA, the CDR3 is TGTGCCAGCAGCTTAAGATCGGGGGGGCCGGTCAATGAGCAGTTCTTC. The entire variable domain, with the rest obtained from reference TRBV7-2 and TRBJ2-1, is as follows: GAGVSQSPSNKVTEKGKDVELRCDPISGHTALYWYRQSLGQGLEFLIYFQGNSAPDKSGLPSDRFSAERTGGSVSTLTIQRTQQEDSAVYLCASSLRSGGPVNEQFFGPGTRLTVL.